The 13 T cell receptor beta chains listed next were all sequenced from one sample in a study of CD8 T cells in ankylosing spondylitis. In TCRdb, the 5' RACE reads were re-called with MiXCR into one record per CDR3 protein. The sample comprises roughly 150,000 distinct CDR3 sequences, roughly a third of which are singletons, and 6% rests with the top ten. The sample was synovial fluid, either unsorted or a sorted T cell fraction (not recorded which). The receptors here all came from a male donor with ankylosing spondylitis.

A few counts support this clonotype. V and J are TRBV2 and TRBJ2-2, with D maybe TRBD1 (6 bases). V was cut by 8 bases and J by 0 bases, with 13 bases left in between. CDR1 and CDR2 (germline): SNHLY, FYNNEI. This CDR3 comprises 15 residues. This CDR3 is CASQGPGTNTGELFF. The CDR3 DNA reads as TGTGCCAGCCAGGGGCCCGGTACGAACACCGGGGAGCTGTTTTTT.

This chain connects TRBV15 to TRBJ2-3; possibly TRBD1 for D (5 bases). The CDR3 loop spans 16 amino acids. Germline CDR1 and CDR2: LNHNV and YYDKDF (reference sequence). V lost 0 bases, J lost 4 bases, and 14 bases lay in between. The chain's CDR3 is CATSRDQKGFADTQYF. CDR3 bases: TGTGCCACCAGCAGAGATCAGAAGGGGTTTGCAGATACGCAGTATTTT.

This clonotype was seen a handful of times. The chain combines TRBV7-9 with TRBJ1-6; the D gene is possibly TRBD1 (6 bases). This CDR3 spans 14 amino acids. Germline assignment: CDR1 SEHNR and CDR2 FQNEAQ (reference sequence). V lost 2 bases to trimming and J lost 5 bases, with 7 bases between them. The CDR3 region is CASSLSGDNSPLHF. The CDR3 DNA sequence: TGTGCCAGCAGCTTATCAGGGGATAATTCACCCCTCCACTTT.

The V and J genes are TRBV6-2 or TRBV6-3 and TRBJ1-6; no firm D call. The CDR3 totals 14 residues. Trimming left V 4 bases short and J 9 bases short, with 13 bases between. Germline CDR1 is MNHEY and CDR2 is SVGEGT. CDR3 amino acids: CASSSISGSSPLHF. The CDR3 nucleotides are TGTGCCAGCAGTTCCATCAGTGGCAGTTCACCCCTCCACTTT.

The chain has TRBV6-5 and TRBJ2-7; D is uncertain. The ends were cut back, 0 bases at V and 4 bases at J, with 13 bases in the middle. The length of the CDR3 is 15 residues. The germline V gene has CDR1 MNHEY and CDR2 SVGAGI. CDR3 protein: CASSYSIVGSYEQYF. As DNA, the CDR3 is TGTGCCAGCAGTTACTCGATTGTAGGAAGTTACGAGCAGTACTTC.

V and J are TRBV20-1 and TRBJ2-7, with TRBD2 identical over 8 bases. Unmatched junction bases numbered 5, after V lost 2 bases and J lost 5 bases. The germline V gene has CDR1 DFQATT and CDR2 SNEGSKA (reference sequence). CDR3 length: 13 amino acids. The CDR3 spells CSARILAEDEQYF. The CDR3 DNA reads as TGCAGTGCTAGAATACTAGCGGAGGACGAGCAGTACTTC.

The chain joins TRBV12-3 or TRBV12-4 to TRBJ1-6; D unclear. The ends were cut back, 7 bases at V and 9 bases at J, with 19 bases in the middle. This CDR3 has 15 amino acids. The DNA for the CDR3 is TGTGCCAGCAATTTTGGGTCTTCGCGGGGTTCACCCCTCCACTTT. Protein sequence: CASNFGSSRGSPLHF.

The gene calls are TRBV12-3 or TRBV12-4 and TRBJ1-3; D gene unclear. The CDR3 has 15 amino acids. Trimming cost V 4 bases and J 2 bases, with 12 bases left between them. For the CDR3, the DNA is TGTGCCAGCAGTTCCTGGGGTGGGGCTGGAAACACCATATATTTT. Translation gives CASSSWGGAGNTIYF.

This clonotype came up many times. The chain recombines TRBV29-1 with TRBJ1-4, with a tentative D call TRBD1 (6 bases). The CDR3 is 13 residues long. Trimming removed 6 bases at V and 5 bases at J, with 13 bases between. CDR1 SQVTM and CDR2 ANQGSEA come from the germline V gene. CDR3 in amino acids: CSVEGGPNEKLFF. The CDR3 bases are TGCAGCGTGGAGGGGGGACCAAATGAAAAACTGTTTTTT.

The gene calls are TRBV11-3 and TRBJ1-1, with D maybe TRBD1 (5 bases). This CDR3 is built from 12 residues. V lost 5 bases and J 14 bases, leaving 18 bases between the germline ends. Germline loops: CDR1 SGHNT, CDR2 YENEEA. The CDR3 sequence: CASSPQDGEQFF. DNA for the CDR3: TGTGCCAGCAGCCCACAGGACGGAGAGCAGTTCTTT.

At least ten counts were recorded for this clonotype. J is TRBJ1-2 and V is TRBV18, with 12 bases lining up with TRBD1. The CDR3 totals 17 residues. Germline V gene data show CDR1 as KGHSH and CDR2 as LQKENI. The trim removed 1 base at V and 2 bases at J, leaving 5 bases unmatched. The CDR3 DNA follows: TGTGCCAGCTCACCACAGGGACAGGGGGCAGGCAACTATGGCTACACCTTC. This translates into CASSPQGQGAGNYGYTF.

The chain combines TRBV7-9 with TRBJ1-2; D call uncertain. The CDR3 runs 15 residues. Germline V gene lookup returns CDR1 SEHNR and CDR2 FQNEAQ (reference sequence). Trimming cost V 1 base and J 7 bases, with 16 bases left between them. The CDR3 region is CASSLGDFPSGGYTF. Written as DNA, the CDR3 is TGTGCCAGCAGCTTAGGCGACTTCCCTTCGGGTGGCTACACCTTC.

This clonotype has a count of ten or more. J is TRBJ1-1 and V is TRBV5-1; D uncertain. This CDR3 is 16 amino acids long. Deletions cut 0 bases from V and 1 base from J, with 13 bases between. The germline CDR1 and CDR2 sequences are SGHRS and YFSETQ. The CDR3 is CASSLGGSNPNTEAFF. CDR3 nucleotides: TGCGCCAGCAGCTTGGGCGGGAGCAACCCGAACACTGAAGCTTTCTTT. The full variable domain, completed using reference TRBV5-1 and TRBJ1-1, is KAGVTQTPRYLIKTRGQQVTLSCSPISGHRSVSWYQQTPGQGLQFLFEYFSETQRNKGNFPGRFSGRQFSNSRSEMNVSTLELGDSALYLCASSLGGSNPNTEAFFGQGTRLTVV.